This T cell receptor beta chain was recovered during a study of CD8 T cells in Susac syndrome. RNA amounts of about 0.5 to 1 ug underwent reverse transcription with random hexamers. TCRdb redid the calling of the immunoSEQ multiplex PCR reads with MiXCR, one entry per CDR3 protein. The table has 100,000 to 150,000 distinct CDR3 sequences, roughly 93% seen once. The V gene's germline CDR1 is MNHEY and CDR2 SVGAGI. V trimming: 2 bases; J trimming: 7 bases; junction bases outside the gene matches: 7. This CDR3 comprises 15 residues. The specimen was CD8+ T cells from PBMCs. The chain joins TRBV6-5 to TRBJ1-4, with 7 positions matching TRBD1. This sequence was found in a human donor with multiple sclerosis. For the CDR3, the DNA is TGTGCCAGCAGTTACGGAGGGGGCCGCGGTGAAAAACTGTTTTTT. Its protein is CASSYGGGRGEKLFF.